The sequence of this T cell receptor (beta chain) was determined in a study of cytomegalovirus exposure and HLA in healthy donors. From germline, CDR1 is LNHDA and CDR2 SQIVND (reference sequence). Trimming stripped 2 bases from V and 11 bases from J, with 15 bases between. The length of the CDR3 is 13 residues. PCR used 60 Vbeta primers and 13 Jbeta primers. Libraries were prepared by immunoSEQ multiplex PCR; TCRdb keeps only in-frame clonotypes and omits some of them. The sample gives under 200,000 clones, around 78% of which show up once; 1.5% to 1.7% is in the top ten. Sample: PBMCs. This receptor was obtained from a man aged 40-49 years in good health and CMV-seronegative. The gene calls are TRBV19 and TRBJ1-1; D is possibly TRBD1 (5 bases). The DNA of the CDR3 is TGTGCCAGTAGTATACTCGGGGCGGGGTTGGCTTTCTTT. Translated: CASSILGAGLAFF.